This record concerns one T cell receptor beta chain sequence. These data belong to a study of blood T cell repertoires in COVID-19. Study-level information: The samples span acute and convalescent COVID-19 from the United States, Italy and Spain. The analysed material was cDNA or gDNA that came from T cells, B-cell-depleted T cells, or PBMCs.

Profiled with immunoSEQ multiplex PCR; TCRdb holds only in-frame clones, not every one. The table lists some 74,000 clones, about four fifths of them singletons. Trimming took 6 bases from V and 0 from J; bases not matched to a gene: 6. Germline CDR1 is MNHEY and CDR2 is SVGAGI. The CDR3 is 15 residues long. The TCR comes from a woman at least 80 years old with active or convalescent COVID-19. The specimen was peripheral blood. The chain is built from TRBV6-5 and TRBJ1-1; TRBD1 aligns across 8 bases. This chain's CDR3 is CASRRTGGMNTEAFF. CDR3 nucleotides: TGTGCCAGCAGGCGTACAGGGGGGATGAACACTGAAGCTTTCTTT.